This section outlines one TCR beta chain sequence together with its context. What it recognizes is unknown. The data were taken from a study of T cells after yellow fever vaccination. V was trimmed by 0 bases and J by 12 bases, leaving 18 bases between them. CDR1 is DFQATT, CDR2 SNEGSKA, per germline (reference sequence). CDR3 size: 15 residues. Study-level results: Few clonotypes appeared in both CD4 and CD8 compartments.

TCRdb redid the calling of the 5' RACE reads with MiXCR, one entry per CDR3 protein. The profile covers about 150,000 distinct CDR3 sequences, with approximately 6.2% appearing a single time and nearly 3% taken by the ten largest. The chain joins TRBV20-1 to TRBJ1-6; D might be TRBD1 (6 bases). The source of this sequence is a man aged 18-30 years who received the YFV17D yellow fever vaccine. The starting material was CD4+ T cells sorted from PBMCs, obtained on the day of the first yellow fever vaccination. The CDR3 loop is CSARDIGGEGGPLHF. The CDR3 nucleotides are TGCAGTGCTAGAGATATTGGAGGGGAAGGGGGACCCCTCCACTTT.